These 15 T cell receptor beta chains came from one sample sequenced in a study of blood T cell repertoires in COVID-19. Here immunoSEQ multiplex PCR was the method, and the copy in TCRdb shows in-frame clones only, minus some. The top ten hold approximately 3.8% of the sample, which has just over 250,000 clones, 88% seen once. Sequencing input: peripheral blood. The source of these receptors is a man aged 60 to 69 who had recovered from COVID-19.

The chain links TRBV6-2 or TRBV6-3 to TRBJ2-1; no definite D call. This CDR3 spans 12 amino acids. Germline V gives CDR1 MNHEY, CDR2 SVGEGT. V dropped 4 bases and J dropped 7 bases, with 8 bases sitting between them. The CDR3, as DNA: TGTGCCAGCAGTTCGAGATGGAATGAGCAGTTCTTC. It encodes CASSSRWNEQFF.

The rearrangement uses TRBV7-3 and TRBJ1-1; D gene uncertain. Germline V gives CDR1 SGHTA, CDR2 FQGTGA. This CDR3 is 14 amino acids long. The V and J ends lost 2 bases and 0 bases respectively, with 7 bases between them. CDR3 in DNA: TGTGCCAGCAGCTTATCGGTGTTGAACACTGAAGCTTTCTTT. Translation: CASSLSVLNTEAFF.

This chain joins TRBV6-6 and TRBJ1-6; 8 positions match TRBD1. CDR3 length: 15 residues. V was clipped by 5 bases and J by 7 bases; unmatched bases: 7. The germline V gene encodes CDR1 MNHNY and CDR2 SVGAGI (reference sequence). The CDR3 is CASSPTDRGNSPLHF. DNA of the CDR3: TGTGCCAGCAGTCCTACCGACAGGGGCAATTCACCCCTCCACTTT.

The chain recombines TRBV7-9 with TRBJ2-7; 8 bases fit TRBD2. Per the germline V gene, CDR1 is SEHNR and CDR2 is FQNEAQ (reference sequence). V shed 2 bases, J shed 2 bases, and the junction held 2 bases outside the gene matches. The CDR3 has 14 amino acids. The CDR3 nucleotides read TGTGCCAGCAGCTTACTAGCGGGTACCTACGAGCAGTACTTC. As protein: CASSLLAGTYEQYF.

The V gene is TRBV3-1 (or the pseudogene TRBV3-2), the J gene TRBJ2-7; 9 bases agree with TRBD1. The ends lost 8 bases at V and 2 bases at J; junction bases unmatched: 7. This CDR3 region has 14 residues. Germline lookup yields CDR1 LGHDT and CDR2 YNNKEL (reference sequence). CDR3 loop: CASGKDRGPYEQYF. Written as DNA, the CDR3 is TGTGCCAGCGGAAAGGACAGGGGTCCCTACGAGCAGTACTTC.

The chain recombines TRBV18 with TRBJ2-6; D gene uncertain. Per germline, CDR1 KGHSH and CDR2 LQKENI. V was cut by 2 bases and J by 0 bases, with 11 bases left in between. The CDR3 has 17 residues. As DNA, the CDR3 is TGTGCCAGCTCACCAACGGGTTCTAGCTCTGGGGCCAACGTCCTGACTTTC. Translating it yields CASSPTGSSSGANVLTF.

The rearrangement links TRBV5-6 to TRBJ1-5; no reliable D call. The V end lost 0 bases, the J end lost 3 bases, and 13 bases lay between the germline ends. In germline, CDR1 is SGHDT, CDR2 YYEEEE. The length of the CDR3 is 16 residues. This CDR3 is CASSLGPPMNNQPQHF. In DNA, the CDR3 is TGTGCCAGCAGCTTGGGTCCCCCTATGAACAATCAGCCCCAGCATTTT.

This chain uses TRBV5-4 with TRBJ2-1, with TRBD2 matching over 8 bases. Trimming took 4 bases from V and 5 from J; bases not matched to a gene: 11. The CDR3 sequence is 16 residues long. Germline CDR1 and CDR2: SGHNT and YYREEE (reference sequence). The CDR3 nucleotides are TGTGCCAGCAGCGTCCCCCGGGGGGGCCGGGACAATGAGCAGTTCTTC. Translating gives CASSVPRGGRDNEQFF.

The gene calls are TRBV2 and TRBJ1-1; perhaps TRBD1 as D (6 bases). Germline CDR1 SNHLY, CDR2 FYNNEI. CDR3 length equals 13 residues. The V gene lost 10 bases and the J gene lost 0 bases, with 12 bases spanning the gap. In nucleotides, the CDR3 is TGTGCCAAGGGGGGGCCTATGAACACTGAAGCTTTCTTT. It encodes CAKGGPMNTEAFF.

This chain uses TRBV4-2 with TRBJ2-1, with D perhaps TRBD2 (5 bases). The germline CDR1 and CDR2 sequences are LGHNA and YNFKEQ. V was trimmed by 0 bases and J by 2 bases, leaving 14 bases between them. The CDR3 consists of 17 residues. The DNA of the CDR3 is TGTGCCAGCAGCCAAGAAGATGGAGGACCTCCCTACAATGAGCAGTTCTTC. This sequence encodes CASSQEDGGPPYNEQFF.

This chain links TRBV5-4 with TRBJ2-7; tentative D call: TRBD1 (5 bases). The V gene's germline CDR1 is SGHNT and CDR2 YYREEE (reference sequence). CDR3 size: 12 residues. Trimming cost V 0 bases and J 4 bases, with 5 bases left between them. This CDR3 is CASSLEGYEQYF. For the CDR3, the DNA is TGTGCCAGCAGCTTGGAGGGGTACGAGCAGTACTTC.

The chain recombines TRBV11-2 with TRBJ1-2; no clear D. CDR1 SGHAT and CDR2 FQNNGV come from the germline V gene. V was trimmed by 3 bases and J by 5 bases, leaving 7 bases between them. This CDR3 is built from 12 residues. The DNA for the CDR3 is TGTGCCAGCAGCTTCGGTTTGTATGGCTACACCTTC. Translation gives CASSFGLYGYTF.

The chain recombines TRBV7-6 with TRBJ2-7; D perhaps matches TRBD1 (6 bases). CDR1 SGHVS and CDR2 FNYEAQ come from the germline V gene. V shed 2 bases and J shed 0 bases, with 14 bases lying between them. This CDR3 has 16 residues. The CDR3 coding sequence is TGTGCCAGCAGCTTATACGGGCAGGGGAGCTCCTACGAGCAGTACTTC. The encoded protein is CASSLYGQGSSYEQYF.

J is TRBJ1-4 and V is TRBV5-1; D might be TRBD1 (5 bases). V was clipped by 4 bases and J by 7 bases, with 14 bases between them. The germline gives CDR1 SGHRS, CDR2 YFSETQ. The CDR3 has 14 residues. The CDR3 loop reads CASSDRTRGEKLFF. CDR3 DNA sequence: TGCGCCAGCAGCGATCGGACAAGGGGTGAAAAACTGTTTTTT.

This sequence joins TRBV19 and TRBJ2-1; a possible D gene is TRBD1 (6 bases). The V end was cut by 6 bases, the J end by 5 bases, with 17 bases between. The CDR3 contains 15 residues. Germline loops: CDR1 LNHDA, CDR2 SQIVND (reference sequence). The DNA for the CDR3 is TGTGCCAGTAGCAGAACTTTGACAGGCGACAATGAGCAGTTCTTC. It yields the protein CASSRTLTGDNEQFF.